These 20 T cell receptor beta chains came from one sample sequenced in a study of T cell repertoires in cytomegalovirus infection. TCRdb independently ran MiXCR on the reads; one entry per CDR3 protein. Altogether fewer than 650,000 distinct CDR3 sequences are present, almost 40% being singletons, with the ten largest covering roughly 50%. For these TCRs, the target antigens are not known. The source material was cultured PBMCs, sampled from culture after CMV antigen stimulation. Receptors originate from a human donor in good health (CMV status not recorded). Some clones in this sample may be carry-over from other donors' samples.

The chain joins TRBV12-3 or TRBV12-4 to TRBJ2-2; the match to TRBD1 covers 12 bases. Losses at the gene ends were 5 bases for V and 7 bases for J; bases not matched to a gene: 11. CDR3 size: 17 residues. CDR3 DNA: TGTGCCAGCAGTCTCTCCCGGGACAGGGGGCGTAGCGGGGAGCTGTTTTTT. This gives the protein CASSLSRDRGRSGELFF.

This sequence joins TRBV20-1 and TRBJ2-5; tentative D call: TRBD2 (7 bases). CDR1 DFQATT and CDR2 SNEGSKA come from the germline V gene (reference sequence). V lost 3 bases to trimming and J lost 4 bases, with 18 bases between them. The CDR3 is 15 amino acids. The CDR3 DNA reads TGCAGTGCTAGCCTGGGCGGGGGCCCCGGAGAGACCCAGTACTTC. Translated, it gives CSASLGGGPGETQYF.

The chain is built from TRBV7-9 and TRBJ1-1; 10 bases line up with TRBD1. CDR1 is SEHNR, CDR2 FQNEAQ, per germline (reference sequence). CDR3 length: 13 amino acids. Trimming took 11 bases from V and 3 from J; bases not matched to a gene: 6. This chain's CDR3 is CAGDRGQDTEAFF. CDR3 bases: TGTGCCGGAGACAGGGGGCAGGACACTGAAGCTTTCTTT.

The chain joins TRBV11-2 to TRBJ1-6; the D gene is possibly TRBD1 (6 bases). This CDR3 has 15 residues. V was pared by 3 bases and J by 3 bases, with 9 bases between. Germline CDR1 is SGHAT and CDR2 is FQNNGV. In DNA form, the CDR3 reads TGTGCCAGCAGCTTTGGACAGTACTATAATTCACCCCTCCACTTT. Encoded protein: CASSFGQYYNSPLHF.

This clonotype was counted a few times. The V call is TRBV7-2, the J call TRBJ1-1; D might be TRBD1 (5 bases). Per germline, CDR1 SGHTA and CDR2 FQGNSA. The CDR3 contains 16 residues. Trimming cost V 1 base and J 4 bases, with 16 bases left between them. CDR3 sequence (DNA): TGTGCCAGCAGCTTAGTGGGTACTCGGGACGGCACTGAAGCTTTCTTT. Protein: CASSLVGTRDGTEAFF.

This chain uses TRBV29-1 with TRBJ2-1; possibly TRBD1 for D (8 bases). CDR1 and CDR2 from the germline V gene are SQVTM and ANQGSEA. CDR3 length: 16 residues. V dropped 7 bases and J dropped 3 bases, with 22 bases sitting between them. The CDR3 region has the DNA TGCAGCGCGGAAATCGGACAGGGAGGGAACTACAATGAGCAGTTCTTC. It yields the protein CSAEIGQGGNYNEQFF.

This clonotype was observed a handful of times. This chain joins TRBV7-8 and TRBJ1-2; 7 positions agree with TRBD1. Trimming cost V 7 bases and J 8 bases; bases outside gene matches: 13. The CDR3 consists of 14 residues. Germline V gene lookup returns CDR1 SGHVS and CDR2 FQNEAQ. The CDR3 is CASKRFGGRGGYTF. In DNA form, the CDR3 reads TGTGCCAGCAAACGGTTTGGCGGCAGGGGGGGCTACACCTTC.

V is TRBV20-1 and J is TRBJ1-5; TRBD1 is a possible D gene (5 bases). Trimming left V 2 bases short and J 3 bases short, with 17 bases between. Germline CDR1 and CDR2: DFQATT and SNEGSKA (reference sequence). The CDR3 covers 16 residues. The CDR3 DNA reads as TGCAGTGCTAGAAAGGGGCTCGGGTTTAACAATCAGCCCCAGCATTTT. Translated: CSARKGLGFNNQPQHF.

CDR3 coding DNA: TGTGCCAGCAGCCCCCGGCTAGCGGGAGTGAGGGAGACCCAGTACTTC. Protein: CASSPRLAGVRETQYF. The V gene is TRBV7-4, the J gene TRBJ2-5, with 10 nucleotides matching TRBD2. The germline V gene has CDR1 SGHVT and CDR2 SQSDAQ. The length of the CDR3 is 16 residues. Germline trimming cut 5 bases from V and 5 bases from J; bases unmatched to any gene: 11.

The CDR3 loop reads CASTTRRRGSGDTQYF. In nucleotides, the CDR3 is TGTGCCAGCACAACCCGGCGGAGGGGGTCCGGAGATACGCAGTATTTT. The chain carries TRBV7-8 and TRBJ2-3; D tentatively fits TRBD1 or TRBD2 (6 bases each). V lost 7 bases, J lost 5 bases, and 22 bases lay in between. The CDR3 has 16 residues. CDR1 is SGHVS, CDR2 FQNEAQ, per germline.

The CDR3 region is CASGPGLLSGEQFF. CDR3 nucleotides: TGTGCTAGTGGTCCGGGACTACTCTCGGGGGAGCAGTTCTTC. The chain has TRBV12-5 and TRBJ2-1, with 7 bases matching TRBD2. This CDR3 is built from 14 residues. Trimming removed 5 bases from V and 10 bases from J; junction bases left unmatched: 11. Germline V gives CDR1 LGHNT, CDR2 FRNRAP.

In its sample, this clonotype was seen a few times. The chain has TRBV12-3 or TRBV12-4 and TRBJ1-1; TRBD1 matches 9 bases. The CDR3 totals 15 residues. Unmatched junction bases numbered 6, after V lost 5 bases and J lost 2 bases. The CDR3 region is CASSRGQGGNTEAFF. CDR3 in DNA: TGTGCCAGCAGTCGGGGACAGGGTGGAAACACTGAAGCTTTCTTT.

The rearrangement links TRBV6-1 to TRBJ1-1; D gene ambiguous. Germline loops: CDR1 MNHNS, CDR2 SASEGT. V lost 5 bases and J 5 bases, leaving 15 bases between the germline ends. The CDR3 covers 14 residues. The CDR3 DNA reads TGTGCCAGCAGTTTTGGAGGCGCGTGGACTGAAGCTTTCTTT. Its translation is CASSFGGAWTEAFF.

The chain carries TRBV2 and TRBJ2-1, with a weak D call TRBD2 (5 bases). Per the germline V gene, CDR1 is SNHLY and CDR2 is FYNNEI. V lost 4 bases, J lost 4 bases, and 14 bases lay in between. The CDR3 is made up of 15 amino acids. DNA for the CDR3: TGTGCCAGCAGTGCGGGAAGGGCAGAGTACAATGAGCAGTTCTTC. This codes for CASSAGRAEYNEQFF.

This clonotype showed up many times. The rearrangement links TRBV7-2 to TRBJ1-1; D uncertain. Germline CDR1 SGHTA, CDR2 FQGNSA. V was shortened by 0 bases and J by 11 bases, with 10 bases between the two germline ends. There are 12 residues in the CDR3. CDR3 nucleotide sequence: TGTGCCAGCAGCTTAGCTTCGGGGAGGGCTTTCTTT. This sequence encodes CASSLASGRAFF.

V is TRBV7-2 and J is TRBJ2-1, with D possibly being TRBD1 or TRBD2 (6 bases each). The CDR3 contains 15 residues. Trimming removed 4 bases from V and 4 bases from J, with 14 bases in between. CDR1 is SGHTA and CDR2 is FQGNSA in the germline V gene. The CDR3 bases are TGTGCCAGCAGCTCGGGGGCCCCAGCTTACAATGAGCAGTTCTTC. As protein: CASSSGAPAYNEQFF.

The chain has TRBV7-2 and TRBJ2-7; 7 nucleotides align to TRBD1. Germline V gene sequence: CDR1 SGHTA, CDR2 FQGNSA. CDR3 length: 16 residues. V dropped 4 bases and J dropped 1; count of bases not matched to a gene: 10. The CDR3 loop reads CASSSGVGGASYEQYF. As DNA, the CDR3 is TGTGCCAGCAGCTCCGGGGTAGGGGGCGCGTCCTACGAGCAGTACTTC.

The rearrangement links TRBV6-1 to TRBJ2-1; the D call may be TRBD1 or TRBD2 (5 bases each). The length of the CDR3 is 13 residues. V was cut by 3 bases and J by 10 bases, with 13 bases left in between. CDR1 is MNHNS and CDR2 is SASEGT in the germline V gene. Here the CDR3 DNA reads TGTGCCAGCAGTGACAGGACTCAGGGCGAGCAGTTCTTC. Protein sequence: CASSDRTQGEQFF.

In this sample, this clonotype turned up a few times. The CDR3 DNA reads as TGTGCCAGCAGCTTAGAAGGGGCTGCAGATACGCAGTATTTT. Encoded protein: CASSLEGAADTQYF. The chain joins TRBV7-9 to TRBJ2-3, with D possibly TRBD1 on 5 matching bases. The germline CDR1 and CDR2 sequences are SEHNR and FQNEAQ (reference sequence). V shed 1 base and J shed 4 bases, with 9 bases lying between them. The CDR3 spans 14 residues.

The gene calls are TRBV6-6 and TRBJ2-3; D remains unclear. The CDR3 contains 14 residues. The V and J ends lost 4 bases and 0 bases respectively, with 8 bases between them. Looked up from germline, CDR1 is MNHNY and CDR2 is SVGAGI (reference sequence). The CDR3 region has the DNA TGTGCCAGCAGTTGGATTTCGAGCACAGATACGCAGTATTTT. It codes for CASSWISSTDTQYF.